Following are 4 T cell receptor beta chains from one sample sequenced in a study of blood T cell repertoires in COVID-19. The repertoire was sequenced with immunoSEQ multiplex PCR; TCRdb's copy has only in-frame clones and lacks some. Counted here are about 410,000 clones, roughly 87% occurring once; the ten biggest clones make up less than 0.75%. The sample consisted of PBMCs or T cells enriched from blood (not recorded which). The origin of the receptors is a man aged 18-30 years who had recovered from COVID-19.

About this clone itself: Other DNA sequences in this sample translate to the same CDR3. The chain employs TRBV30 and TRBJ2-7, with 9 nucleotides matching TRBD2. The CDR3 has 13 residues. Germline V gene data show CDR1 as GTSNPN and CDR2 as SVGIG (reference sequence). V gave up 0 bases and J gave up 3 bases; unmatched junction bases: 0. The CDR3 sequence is CAWSVLAGYEQYF. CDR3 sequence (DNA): TGTGCCTGGAGTGTACTAGCGGGCTACGAGCAGTACTTC.

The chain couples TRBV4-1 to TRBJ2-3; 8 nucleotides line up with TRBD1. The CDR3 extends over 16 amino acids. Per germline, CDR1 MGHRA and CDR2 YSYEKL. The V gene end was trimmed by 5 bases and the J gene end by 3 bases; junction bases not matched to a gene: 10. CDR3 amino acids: CASSGTGRGLTDTQYF. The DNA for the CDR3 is TGCGCCAGCAGCGGGACCGGCAGGGGGCTGACAGATACGCAGTATTTT.

The CDR3 DNA is TGTGCCAGCAGTGATTTTGGGGCGAACACTGAAGCTTTCTTT. This translates into CASSDFGANTEAFF. The rearrangement joins TRBV2 to TRBJ1-1; weak D call: TRBD1 (5 bases). Trimming cost V 3 bases and J 1 base, with 9 bases left between them. The CDR3 consists of 14 residues. Germline-derived CDR1 and CDR2 are SNHLY and FYNNEI.

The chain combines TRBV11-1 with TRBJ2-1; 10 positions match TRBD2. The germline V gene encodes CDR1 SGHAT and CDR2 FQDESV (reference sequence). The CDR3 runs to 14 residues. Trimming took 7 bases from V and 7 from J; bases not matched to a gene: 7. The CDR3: CASNGTSAKNEQFF. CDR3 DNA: TGTGCCAGCAATGGGACTAGCGCCAAGAATGAGCAGTTCTTC.